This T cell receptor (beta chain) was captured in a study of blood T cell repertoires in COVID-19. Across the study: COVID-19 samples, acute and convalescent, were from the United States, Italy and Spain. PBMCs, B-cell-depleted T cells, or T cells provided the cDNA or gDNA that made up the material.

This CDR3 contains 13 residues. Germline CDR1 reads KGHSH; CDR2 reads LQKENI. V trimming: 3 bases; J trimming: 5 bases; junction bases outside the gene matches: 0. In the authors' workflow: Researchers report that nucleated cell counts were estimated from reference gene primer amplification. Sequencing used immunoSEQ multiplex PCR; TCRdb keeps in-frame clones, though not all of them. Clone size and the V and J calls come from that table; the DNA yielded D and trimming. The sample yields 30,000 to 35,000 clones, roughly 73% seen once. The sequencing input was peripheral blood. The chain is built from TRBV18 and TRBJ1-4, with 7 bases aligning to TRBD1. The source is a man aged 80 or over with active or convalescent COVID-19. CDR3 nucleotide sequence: TGTGCCAGCTCACCGGGACAGAATGAAAAACTGTTTTTT. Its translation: CASSPGQNEKLFF.